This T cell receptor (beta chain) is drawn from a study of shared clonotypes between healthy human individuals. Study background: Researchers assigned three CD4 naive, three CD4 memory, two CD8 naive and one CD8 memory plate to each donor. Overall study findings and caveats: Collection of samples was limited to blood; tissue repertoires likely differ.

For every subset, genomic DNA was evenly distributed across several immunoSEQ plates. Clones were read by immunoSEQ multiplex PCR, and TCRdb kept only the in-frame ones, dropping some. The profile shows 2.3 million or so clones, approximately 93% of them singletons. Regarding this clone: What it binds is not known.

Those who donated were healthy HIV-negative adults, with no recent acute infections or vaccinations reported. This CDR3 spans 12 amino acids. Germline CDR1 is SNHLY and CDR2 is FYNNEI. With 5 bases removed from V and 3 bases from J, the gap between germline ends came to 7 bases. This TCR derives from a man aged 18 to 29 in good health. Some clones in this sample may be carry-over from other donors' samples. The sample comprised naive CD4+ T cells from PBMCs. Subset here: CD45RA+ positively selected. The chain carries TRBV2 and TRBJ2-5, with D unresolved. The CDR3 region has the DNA TGTGCCAGCAGTAGCTCGGAAGAGACCCAGTACTTC. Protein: CASSSSEETQYF.